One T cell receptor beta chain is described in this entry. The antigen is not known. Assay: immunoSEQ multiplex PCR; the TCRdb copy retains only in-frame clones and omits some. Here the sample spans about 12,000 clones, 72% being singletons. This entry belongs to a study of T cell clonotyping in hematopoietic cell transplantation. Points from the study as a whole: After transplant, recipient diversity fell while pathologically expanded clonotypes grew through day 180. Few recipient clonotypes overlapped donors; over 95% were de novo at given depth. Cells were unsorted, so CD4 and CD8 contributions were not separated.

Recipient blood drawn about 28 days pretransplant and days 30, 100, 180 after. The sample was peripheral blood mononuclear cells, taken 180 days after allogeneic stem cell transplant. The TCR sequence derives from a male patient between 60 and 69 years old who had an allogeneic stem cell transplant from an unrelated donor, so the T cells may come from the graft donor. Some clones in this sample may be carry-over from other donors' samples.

For the CDR3, the DNA is TGTGCCAGCAGTGAACGGGATCGAGAGCAGTACTTC. It translates to CASSERDREQYF. The gene calls are TRBV6-1 and TRBJ2-7; TRBD2 might be the D (5 bases). The V end lost 2 bases, the J end lost 7 bases, and 9 bases lay between the germline ends. The CDR3 contains 12 residues. In germline, CDR1 is MNHNS, CDR2 SASEGT.